This T cell receptor (beta chain) derives from a study of blood T cell repertoires in COVID-19. At the level of the study: Donors in the United States, Italy and Spain gave samples during acute or convalescent COVID-19.

CDR3 length: 13 residues. Trimming removed 5 bases at V and 6 bases at J, with 13 bases between. Germline V gene sequence: CDR1 SGHAT, CDR2 FQNNGV. Per the original methods: For nucleated cells, counts were estimated from reference gene primer amplification. Sequencing was performed with immunoSEQ multiplex PCR; in TCRdb, only in-frame clones are kept and a portion is missing. V, J and clone size derive from that table, while D and trimming were established from the DNA sequence. There are approximately 35,000 clones in the sample; 80% to 90% occur only once, and around 4.9% lies in the top ten. The receptor's source is a woman between 65 and 79 years old with active COVID-19. Source material: peripheral blood. The chain employs TRBV11-2 and TRBJ2-5; maybe TRBD1 (6 bases). Here the CDR3 reads CASSPGEKQTQYF. Here the CDR3 DNA reads TGTGCCAGCAGCCCAGGGGAAAAGCAGACCCAGTACTTC.